This entry lists 24 T cell receptor beta chains sequenced from one sample in a study of cytomegalovirus exposure and HLA in healthy donors. The PCR used 60 Vbeta and 13 Jbeta primers. Produced via immunoSEQ multiplex PCR; TCRdb's table is partial and in-frame only. This sample carries around 170,000 clones, roughly 80% of them seen once, and the ten largest clones take 1.3%. The sequenced sample was PBMCs. Receptors were obtained from a man aged 45-65 years in good health and CMV-seropositive.

This clone was observed a handful of times. The gene calls are TRBV28 and TRBJ2-6, with TRBD2 as a possible D gene (5 bases). The CDR3 runs to 15 residues. Between the trimmed V and J ends, which lost 2 bases and 0 bases, there was a span of 5 bases. The germline CDR1 and CDR2 sequences are MDHEN and SYDVKM. The CDR3 DNA reads as TGTGCCAGCAGTTTACGGGGCTCTGGGGCCAACGTCCTGACTTTC. It translates to CASSLRGSGANVLTF.

The DNA for the CDR3 is TGTGCCAGCAGCCGCGCTTCAGGGACACTAGCTTTCTTT. Translation gives CASSRASGTLAFF. The genes are TRBV5-8 and TRBJ1-1; D might be TRBD1 (6 bases). Germline lookup yields CDR1 SGHTS and CDR2 YDEGEE. V gave up 4 bases and J gave up 10 bases, with 17 bases separating them. The CDR3 contains 13 residues.

The chain joins TRBV10-3 to TRBJ1-2; no firm D call. CDR1 and CDR2 (germline): ENHRY, SYGVKD. V was shortened by 0 bases and J by 7 bases, with 12 bases between the two germline ends. The CDR3 runs 14 residues. CDR3 in amino acids: CAISESSGNGGYTF. The CDR3 DNA is TGTGCCATCAGTGAGTCGTCGGGGAATGGTGGCTACACCTTC.

This chain links TRBV5-1 with TRBJ1-1, with 8 bases that match TRBD1. There are 15 residues in the CDR3. Germline CDR1 reads SGHRS; CDR2 reads YFSETQ. Trimming cost V 4 bases and J 5 bases; bases outside gene matches: 10. In DNA form, the CDR3 reads TGCGCCAGCAGCCTAGACAGGGGAGTGGGGACTGAAGCTTTCTTT. It translates to CASSLDRGVGTEAFF.

This rearrangement joins TRBV19 to TRBJ2-1; D is uncertain. V lost 6 bases and J 0 bases, leaving 12 bases between the germline ends. The germline V gene encodes CDR1 LNHDA and CDR2 SQIVND (reference sequence). This CDR3 has 15 residues. This CDR3 reads CASSNSLSSYNEQFF. Here the CDR3 DNA reads TGTGCCAGTAGCAATAGCTTAAGCTCCTACAATGAGCAGTTCTTC. The full variable domain, completed using reference TRBV19 and TRBJ2-1, is DGGITQSPKYLFRKEGQNVTLSCEQNLNHDAMYWYRQDPGQGLRLIYYSQIVNDFQKGDIAEGYSVSREKKESFPLTVTSAQKNPTAFYLCASSNSLSSYNEQFFGPGTRLTVL.

The chain joins TRBV7-9 to TRBJ2-2, with a tentative D call TRBD2 (7 bases). V was shortened by 8 bases and J by 8 bases, with 15 bases between the two germline ends. CDR3 size: 13 residues. CDR1 is SEHNR, CDR2 FQNEAQ, per germline (reference sequence). CDR3 residues: CASRGALKGELFF. The CDR3, as DNA: TGTGCCAGCCGGGGGGCGCTTAAAGGGGAGCTGTTTTTT.

The V gene is TRBV6-1, the J gene TRBJ1-5; D ambiguous. CDR1 is MNHNS, CDR2 SASEGT, per germline. Trimming took off 4 bases at V and 3 bases at J, with 7 bases between the two ends. This CDR3 comprises 13 residues. The CDR3 DNA reads TGTGCCAGCAGTGGGGCCTACAATCAGCCCCAGCATTTT. Residues: CASSGAYNQPQHF.

The V and J genes are TRBV5-1 and TRBJ2-2; 9 positions match TRBD1. The trim removed 0 bases at V and 4 bases at J, leaving 7 bases unmatched. The CDR3 totals 17 residues. Germline loops: CDR1 SGHRS, CDR2 YFSETQ. In DNA form, the CDR3 reads TGCGCCAGCAGCTTGGCTCGGGACAGGGATTTCACCGGGGAGCTGTTTTTT. It encodes CASSLARDRDFTGELFF.

The CDR3 spells CASSRDAGTMNTEAFF. The CDR3, as DNA: TGTGCCAGCAGCAGGGACGCCGGGACTATGAACACTGAAGCTTTCTTT. The chain couples TRBV5-5 to TRBJ1-1; D may be TRBD1 (5 bases). Germline CDR1 is SGHKS and CDR2 is YYEKEE (reference sequence). Trimming pared 4 bases from V and 0 bases from J, leaving 16 bases between. This CDR3 has 16 amino acids.

The chain links TRBV6-1 to TRBJ1-2; weak D call: TRBD1 (6 bases). V lost 3 bases, J lost 3 bases, and 11 bases lay in between. The CDR3 covers 14 residues. Germline-derived CDR1 and CDR2 are MNHNS and SASEGT. DNA of the CDR3: TGTGCCAGCAGTGAGCAGGGGCTGGACTATGGCTACACCTTC. Translated, it gives CASSEQGLDYGYTF.

V is TRBV5-1 and J is TRBJ2-7; TRBD1 matches at 10 bases. Germline V gene data show CDR1 as SGHRS and CDR2 as YFSETQ. V shed 4 bases, J shed 2 bases, and the junction held 3 bases outside the gene matches. The CDR3 extends over 14 amino acids. Here the CDR3 DNA reads TGCGCCAGCAGCATGGGACAGGGGACCTACGAGCAGTACTTC. It translates to CASSMGQGTYEQYF.

J is TRBJ1-2 and V is TRBV28; 9 nucleotides agree with TRBD1. V gave up 6 bases and J gave up 4 bases; unmatched junction bases: 9. Germline V gene sequence: CDR1 MDHEN, CDR2 SYDVKM. This CDR3 comprises 15 residues. CDR3 nucleotides: TGTGCCAGCAGGCCGCCGGGACAGGGAGGCTATGGCTACACCTTC. Translation: CASRPPGQGGYGYTF.

The chain has TRBV5-5 and TRBJ2-3; weak D call: TRBD2 (5 bases). This CDR3 contains 17 residues. Deletions cut 4 bases from V and 0 bases from J, with 18 bases between. From germline, CDR1 is SGHKS and CDR2 YYEKEE (reference sequence). The CDR3, as DNA: TGTGCCAGCAGCCCCCCTCCACGGGGTCCTAGCACAGATACGCAGTATTTT. Protein product: CASSPPPRGPSTDTQYF.

The rearrangement links TRBV28 to TRBJ2-7, with TRBD1 matching over 8 bases. CDR1 MDHEN and CDR2 SYDVKM come from the germline V gene. The CDR3 spans 15 residues. After removal of 2 bases from V and 0 bases from J, the junction contained 3 bases not matched to a gene. The CDR3 DNA sequence: TGTGCCAGCAGTTTAGGGACAGGCTTCTCCTACGAGCAGTACTTC. This sequence encodes CASSLGTGFSYEQYF.

The CDR3 reads CASSSGGSNQPQHF. The CDR3 nucleotides are TGTGCCAGCAGTTCAGGGGGTTCCAATCAGCCCCAGCATTTT. V and J are TRBV27 and TRBJ1-5; TRBD1 matches 7 bases. The CDR3 is 14 amino acids. J was trimmed by 3 bases and V by 4 bases; bases with no gene match: 3. Germline V CDR1 and CDR2: MNHEY, SMNVEV (reference sequence).

The V call is TRBV6-6, the J call TRBJ2-2; 7 positions match TRBD2. Germline CDR1 MNHNY, CDR2 SVGAGI (reference sequence). J was trimmed by 0 bases and V by 8 bases; bases with no gene match: 6. This CDR3 region has 15 residues. The CDR3 DNA reads TGTGCCAGCCTACCACTAGCGACGAACACCGGGGAGCTGTTTTTT. Protein: CASLPLATNTGELFF.

For the CDR3, the DNA is TGTGCCAGCAGCCAGCAAGGCTCGGAGGCTGAAGCTTTCTTT. It specifies CASSQQGSEAEAFF. This chain joins TRBV7-9 and TRBJ1-1; no definite D call. Trimming removed 5 bases from V and 6 bases from J, with 16 bases in between. Germline-derived CDR1 and CDR2 are SEHNR and FQNEAQ (reference sequence). The CDR3 covers 14 residues.

Here the CDR3 reads CASSFQLSTEAFF. The CDR3 DNA reads TGTGCCAGCAGCTTTCAATTGAGCACTGAAGCTTTCTTT. V gene TRBV7-2 combines with J gene TRBJ1-1; D is uncertain. Deletions cut 3 bases from V and 4 bases from J, with 9 bases between. Per germline, CDR1 SGHTA and CDR2 FQGNSA. The CDR3 is 13 amino acids.

This chain joins TRBV7-6 and TRBJ1-1; 8 bases are a match to TRBD1. Germline V gene sequence: CDR1 SGHVS, CDR2 FNYEAQ. There are 15 residues in the CDR3. V lost 1 base and J lost 6; bases outside the gene matches: 7. The CDR3 region is CASSLEGQAPSEAFF. CDR3 nucleotides: TGTGCCAGCAGCTTAGAGGGACAGGCCCCCTCTGAAGCTTTCTTT. Based on the CDR3 plus reference TRBV7-6 and TRBJ1-1, the full variable domain is GAGVSQSPRYKVTKRGQDVALRCDPISGHVSLYWYRQALGQGPEFLTYFNYEAQQDKSGLPNDRFSAERPEGSISTLTIQRTEQRDSAMYRCASSLEGQAPSEAFFGQGTRLTVV.

The V call is TRBV5-4, the J call TRBJ1-2; D is ambiguous. The CDR3 loop spans 13 amino acids. Trimming shortened V by 0 bases and J by 8 bases, and 11 bases separated the two germline ends. Germline V gene lookup returns CDR1 SGHNT and CDR2 YYREEE (reference sequence). CDR3 DNA: TGTGCCAGCAGCTTGGTGATGGCCGTGGGCTACACCTTC. Encoded protein: CASSLVMAVGYTF.

The V and J genes are TRBV4-1 and TRBJ2-7; 8 nucleotides agree with TRBD1. The last part of the DNA fits TRBJ2-5 better; the J call may be wrong. The CDR3 is 15 residues long. The germline CDR1 and CDR2 sequences are MGHRA and YSYEKL. The CDR3 DNA follows: TGCGCCAGCAGCCAAGCCCCTTACAGGGGGGAGACCCAGTACTTC. It yields the protein CASSQAPYRGETQYF.

The gene calls are TRBV5-1 and TRBJ2-1; D is undetermined. The V gene's germline CDR1 is SGHRS and CDR2 YFSETQ. The CDR3 length is 13 residues. V gave up 3 bases and J gave up 3 bases, with 7 bases separating them. The CDR3 loop is CASSSTGYNEQFF. DNA of the CDR3: TGCGCCAGCAGCTCGACGGGCTACAATGAGCAGTTCTTC.

A single count supports this clone. The chain has TRBV4-3 and TRBJ2-7; D may be TRBD2 (6 bases). CDR1 is LGHNA, CDR2 YSLEER, per germline. V lost 1 base to trimming and J lost 2 bases, with 12 bases between them. This CDR3 has 15 amino acids. Here the CDR3 reads CASSQASTGAYEQYF. The CDR3 DNA follows: TGCGCCAGCAGCCAAGCAAGTACGGGGGCCTACGAGCAGTACTTC.

The gene calls are TRBV6-5 and TRBJ1-1; the match to TRBD1 covers 7 bases. Germline loops: CDR1 MNHEY, CDR2 SVGAGI. The CDR3 sequence is 14 residues long. Trimming took 5 bases from V and 3 from J; bases not matched to a gene: 6. CDR3 nucleotide sequence: TGTGCCAGCAGTGACTACAGGGGATACACTGAAGCTTTCTTT. Amino acids: CASSDYRGYTEAFF.